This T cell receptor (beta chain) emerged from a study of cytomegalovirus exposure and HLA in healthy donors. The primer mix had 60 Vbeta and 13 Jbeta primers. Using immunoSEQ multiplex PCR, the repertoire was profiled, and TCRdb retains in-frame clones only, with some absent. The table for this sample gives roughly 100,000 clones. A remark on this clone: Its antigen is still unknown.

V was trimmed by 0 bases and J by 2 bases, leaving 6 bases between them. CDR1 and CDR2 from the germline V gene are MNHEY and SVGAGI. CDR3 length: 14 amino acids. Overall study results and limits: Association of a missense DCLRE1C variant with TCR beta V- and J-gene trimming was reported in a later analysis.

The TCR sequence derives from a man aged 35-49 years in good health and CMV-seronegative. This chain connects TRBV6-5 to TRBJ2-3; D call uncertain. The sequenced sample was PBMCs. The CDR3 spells CASSYSYTTDTQYF. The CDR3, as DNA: TGTGCCAGCAGTTACTCATACACCACAGATACGCAGTATTTT.